Listed below are T cell receptor beta chains from one sample, sequenced in a study of blood T cell repertoires in COVID-19. The assay was immunoSEQ multiplex PCR, and TCRdb's table has in-frame clones only and misses some. Of hundreds of thousands of clones in the sample, 85% were seen once. Sequencing was performed on peripheral blood. Source of these receptors: a young woman with acute or convalescent COVID-19. The CDR3 runs from the conserved cysteine through the conserved F or W. A D gene is named only where the DNA matches it firmly. For some rows the clone size is stated as once, few or many, or as a class when expanded; others skip it.

cdr3_aa | cdr3_nt | d_call | v_call | clone_size | j_call
CSADMGEKLFF | TGCAGTGCCGACATGGGCGAAAAACTGTTTTTT | NA | TRBV20-1 | NA | TRBJ1-4
CASSMDLGTKQETQYF | TGCGCCAGCAGTATGGATCTGGGCACAAAACAAGAGACCCAGTACTTC | NA | TRBV5-1 | once | TRBJ2-5
CASSQGQGSAGELFF | TGTGCCAGCAGCCAGGGACAGGGTTCGGCCGGGGAGCTGTTTTTT | TRBD1 | TRBV7-9 | NA | TRBJ2-2
CATSASAGALLYTF | TGTGCCACCAGCGCGTCAGCTGGGGCGCTGCTCTACACCTTC | NA | TRBV15 | NA | TRBJ1-2
CASRDERGASYEQYF | TGCGCCAGCAGGGATGAGCGGGGGGCGTCCTACGAGCAGTACTTC | TRBD2 | TRBV5-1 | NA | TRBJ2-7
CASSSRGSSSTDTQYF | TGTGCCAGCAGCTCTAGGGGTAGCAGTAGCACAGATACGCAGTATTTT | NA | TRBV14 | NA | TRBJ2-3
CASSATGTYNEQFF | TGTGCCAGCAGCGCTACAGGGACCTACAATGAGCAGTTCTTC | NA | TRBV9 | NA | TRBJ2-1
CASSPRASGGLNTGELFF | TGTGCCAGCAGCCCCCGGGCTAGCGGGGGCCTGAACACCGGGGAGCTGTTTTTT | TRBD2 | TRBV7-3 | once | TRBJ2-2
CASRPTGGYEKLFF | TGTGCCAGCAGACCGACAGGGGGGTATGAAAAACTGTTTTTT | TRBD1 | TRBV2 | NA | TRBJ1-4
CASSQRTSGSPDTQYF | TGTGCCAGCAGCCAGAGGACTAGCGGGAGCCCAGATACGCAGTATTTT | TRBD2 | TRBV4-2 | NA | TRBJ2-3
CASSLGRYNEQFF | TGTGCCAGCAGCTTAGGGAGATACAATGAGCAGTTCTTC | NA | TRBV7-2 | NA | TRBJ2-1
CASSTTGADQPQHF | TGTGCCAGCAGTACGACGGGAGCCGATCAGCCCCAGCATTTT | NA | TRBV6-6 | NA | TRBJ1-5
CASSETVEGMQETQYF | TGTGCCAGCAGTGAAACGGTGGAGGGGATGCAAGAGACCCAGTACTTC | NA | TRBV2 | NA | TRBJ2-5
CASSASRSGQGAGDTQYF | TGTGCCAGCAGTGCCTCCCGATCGGGACAGGGGGCAGGAGATACGCAGTATTTT | TRBD1 | TRBV6-1 | NA | TRBJ2-3
CASSIYVGNTIYF | TGTGCCAGCAGCATCTACGTCGGAAACACCATATATTTT | NA | TRBV5-4 | NA | TRBJ1-3
CSARIYDRPIF | TGCAGTGCTAGGATTTACGACAGGCCGATTTTC | NA | TRBV20-1 | NA | TRBJ1-2
CASSRTLSGTGSGANVLTF | TGCGCCAGCAGCCGAACGCTTTCCGGGACAGGGTCTGGGGCCAACGTCCTGACTTTC | TRBD1 | TRBV4-1 | NA | TRBJ2-6
CAISEGVTGGVYGYTF | TGTGCCATCAGTGAAGGGGTGACAGGGGGAGTCTATGGCTACACCTTC | TRBD1 | TRBV10-3 | NA | TRBJ1-2
CASSKGVTSGNTIYF | TGTGCCAGCAGCAAAGGGGTGACCTCTGGAAACACCATATATTTT | NA | TRBV7-6 | NA | TRBJ1-3
CASNYGSSNTEAFF | TGTGCCAGTAACTATGGCAGCTCGAACACTGAAGCTTTCTTT | NA | TRBV19 | NA | TRBJ1-1
CASSPRAGRETQYF | TGTGCCAGCAGTCCTCGGGCAGGGCGAGAGACCCAGTACTTC | NA | TRBV28 | NA | TRBJ2-5
CASSVPTSGSSTGELFF | TGCGCCAGCAGCGTTCCGACTAGCGGGAGTTCCACCGGGGAGCTGTTTTTT | TRBD2 | TRBV5-1 | NA | TRBJ2-2
CASSLGLAAALGGYEQYF | TGTGCCAGCAGTTTGGGACTAGCGGCAGCCCTCGGGGGCTACGAGCAGTACTTC | TRBD2 | TRBV28 | NA | TRBJ2-7
CAWSVTGLNYGYTF | TGTGCCTGGAGTGTGACAGGACTTAACTATGGCTACACCTTC | NA | TRBV30 | NA | TRBJ1-2
CASSRGGTGEETQYF | TGCGCCAGCAGCAGGGGCGGGACAGGGGAAGAGACCCAGTACTTC | TRBD1 | TRBV5-1 | NA | TRBJ2-5
CASSLIPDREVSCNQPQHF | TGCGCCAGCAGCCTTATCCCGGACCGGGAGGTCAGTTGCAATCAGCCCCAGCATTTT | NA | TRBV5-1 | few | TRBJ1-5
CASSLSTVTEAFF | TGTGCCAGCAGTTTATCCACGGTCACTGAAGCTTTCTTT | NA | TRBV27 | once | TRBJ1-1
CASSDGLAGADTQYF | TGTGCCAGCAGTGATGGACTAGCGGGAGCGGATACGCAGTATTTT | TRBD2 | TRBV2 | once | TRBJ2-3
CASSQGGRDTGELFF | TGTGCCAGCAGCCAGGGGGGTAGGGACACCGGGGAGCTGTTTTTT | NA | TRBV3-1/TRBV3-2 | NA | TRBJ2-2
CASSTRTDLNTEAFF | TGTGCCAGTAGTACCCGGACAGATTTGAACACTGAAGCTTTCTTT | NA | TRBV19 | once | TRBJ1-1
CASSPMEGAPGANVLTF | TGTGCCAGCAGCCCAATGGAGGGGGCGCCTGGGGCCAACGTCCTGACTTTC | NA | TRBV28 | NA | TRBJ2-6
CASSSGQGISGELFF | TGTGCCAGCAGCTCCGGACAGGGGATATCCGGGGAGCTGTTTTTT | TRBD1 | TRBV5-6 | NA | TRBJ2-2
CASSLDRGLHTEAFF | TGTGCCAGCAGCTTGGACAGGGGGCTGCACACTGAAGCTTTCTTT | TRBD1 | TRBV7-2 | few | TRBJ1-1
CATTAGGMETQYF | TGTGCCACCACGGCCGGGGGGATGGAGACCCAGTACTTC | TRBD2 | TRBV12-3/TRBV12-4 | NA | TRBJ2-5
CASSQEGGFNYGYTF | TGTGCCAGCAGCCAAGAAGGGGGTTTTAACTATGGCTACACCTTC | NA | TRBV3-1/TRBV3-2 | once | TRBJ1-2
CASSSGALYGYTF | TGTGCCAGCAGCTCAGGGGCGCTCTATGGCTACACCTTC | NA | TRBV12-3/TRBV12-4 | NA | TRBJ1-2
CASSGTGRGTEAFF | TGTGCCAGCAGCGGGACAGGACGGGGCACTGAAGCTTTCTTT | TRBD1 | TRBV4-2 | NA | TRBJ1-1
CASSLETANTEAFF | TGCGCCAGCAGCCTGGAGACAGCGAACACTGAAGCTTTCTTT | NA | TRBV5-1 | NA | TRBJ1-1
CATIATGTTEAFF | TGTGCCACCATCGCGACAGGGACCACTGAAGCTTTCTTT | TRBD1 | TRBV24-1 | few | TRBJ1-1
CASSVRQGSNEKLFF | TGTGCCAGCAGCGTAAGACAGGGATCTAATGAAAAACTGTTTTTT | TRBD1 | TRBV7-9 | NA | TRBJ1-4
CASSSPSGAPRAYEQYF | TGTGCCAGCAGCTCTCCCAGCGGGGCTCCGCGGGCCTACGAGCAGTACTTC | TRBD2 | TRBV5-4 | NA | TRBJ2-7
CAWSEGTGDRGTEAFF | TGTGCCTGGAGTGAGGGGACAGGGGACAGGGGCACTGAAGCTTTCTTT | TRBD1 | TRBV30 | NA | TRBJ1-1
CASSVEGSKTYEQYF | TGTGCCAGCAGTGTAGAGGGAAGCAAAACCTACGAGCAGTACTTC | NA | TRBV7-2 | NA | TRBJ2-7
CASSRTGGPSYEQYF | TGTGCCAGCAGTCGCACAGGGGGGCCCTCCTACGAGCAGTACTTC | TRBD1 | TRBV28 | NA | TRBJ2-7
CASSPPGGVDTQYF | TGTGCCAGCAGTCCGCCGGGGGGAGTAGATACGCAGTATTTT | TRBD2 | TRBV28 | NA | TRBJ2-3
CASSRPTTDTQYF | TGTGCCAGCAGCCGCCCTACCACAGATACGCAGTATTTT | NA | TRBV3-1/TRBV3-2 | few | TRBJ2-3
CASSPGFYGGYTF | TGTGCCAGCAGCCCAGGGTTTTATGGAGGCTACACCTTC | NA | TRBV28 | NA | TRBJ1-2
CASSLGVPSYNSPLHF | TGTGCCAGCAGCTTGGGAGTGCCCTCCTATAATTCACCCCTCCACTTT | NA | TRBV5-4 | NA | TRBJ1-6
CASSEAGFYTF | TGCGCCAGCAGCGAGGCGGGTTTCTACACCTTC | NA | TRBV5-1 | NA | TRBJ1-2
CASSNRQATEAFF | TGTGCCAGTAGTAACCGACAGGCCACTGAAGCTTTCTTT | NA | TRBV19 | NA | TRBJ1-1
CASMAQREGPYLFF | TGTGCCAGTATGGCCCAGCGGGAGGGCCCGTACCTGTTCTTC | TRBD2 | TRBV19 | NA | TRBJ2-1
CASSPRDKARRGNQPQHF | TGTGCCAGCAGCCCCCGGGACAAGGCCCGTAGAGGCAATCAGCCCCAGCATTTT | NA | TRBV11-2 | NA | TRBJ1-5
CASSNRGRGSTEAFF | TGTGCCAGTAGTAACAGGGGGCGAGGGAGCACTGAAGCTTTCTTT | TRBD1 | TRBV19 | NA | TRBJ1-1
CASRRSRGLIRSGELFF | TGTGCCAGTAGGAGGAGCAGGGGGCTTATTCGAAGCGGGGAGCTGTTTTTT | TRBD1 | TRBV19 | NA | TRBJ2-2
CASSTGTLRGYTF | TGTGCCAGCAGCACGGGGACTTTAAGAGGCTACACCTTC | NA | TRBV5-6 | NA | TRBJ1-2
CSVAQGSDYGYTF | TGCAGCGTGGCTCAGGGGAGCGACTATGGCTACACCTTC | NA | TRBV29-1 | NA | TRBJ1-2
CASRNTGTGVYGYTF | TGTGCCAGTAGAAACACCGGGACGGGAGTCTATGGCTACACCTTC | NA | TRBV19 | NA | TRBJ1-2